What follows is one T cell receptor (beta chain) and its context. Its antigen is as yet unknown. Germline V gene data show CDR1 as SGHDN and CDR2 as FVKESK. This CDR3 has 18 residues. The ends lost 2 bases at V and 2 bases at J; junction bases unmatched: 12. Prior autoimmune disease or systemic immunosuppression barred patients. This sample was taken from a study of OX40 agonist ivuxolimab in advanced cancers. At the level of the study: In this cohort, patients received ivuxolimab, an agonistic anti-OX40 (CD134) antibody. Dose-escalation patients had hepatocellular carcinoma, melanoma, renal cell or head and neck cancer. Study conclusions and caveats: Averaged across samples, CD8+ T cells carried more expanded clones than CD4+ did.

The data were produced by immunoSEQ multiplex PCR, yet TCRdb's version contains in-frame clones alone and is incomplete. Of 77,000 or so clones in the sample, 80% to 95% were seen once. Sequencing used CD4+ or CD8+ T cells sorted from blood, obtained in a trial of the OX40 agonist ivuxolimab. The chain recombines TRBV14 with TRBJ2-3, with 8 bases lining up with TRBD2. The receptor comes from an adult with an advanced solid tumor such as melanoma, head and neck, liver or kidney cancer. CDR3 amino acids: CASSQLLGRGETTDTQYF. The CDR3, as DNA: TGTGCCAGCAGCCAATTGCTCGGGAGGGGGGAAACCACAGATACGCAGTATTTT.